This T cell receptor (beta chain) was recovered during a study of blood T cells in healthy people across ages (dated by TCRdb to the mid-2010s). Regarding the study in general: In model experiments, template switching captured roughly one uniquely barcoded TCR beta cDNA molecule for every two T cells. Using the same blood draw, the study looked at two additional independent replicas of 1 million unique cDNA reads for two donors, one aged 18 to 29 and the other aged 80 or older. The donors were divided into four age groups: young (average approximately 17 years), middle-aged (roughly 40), aged (roughly 60) and long-lived (82). To avoid experimental bias, donors of different ages were randomly spread across the sequencing lanes. Age-related changes in TCR beta repertoire diversity were measured in the study by deep sequencing normalized with unique cDNA molecular identifiers. Study-wide conclusions, independent of this receptor: The long-lived group showed more naive CD4+ T cells, fewer expanded clones and increased TCR diversity than the aged group, suggesting age selection. Estimates of total diversity based on one million sequenced T cells were regarded as lower bounds and as underestimates. As age increased, observed TCR beta diversity per million T cells dropped in a roughly linear way, and a significant reduction was already evident by age 40. Observed TCR beta diversity correlated strongly with the percentage of naive T cells measured by flow cytometry. Since profiling was done on bulk unsorted PBMCs, naive and antigen-experienced compartments could not be conclusively compared. Because donor CMV infection status was unknown, age-related changes in expanded clonotypes were potentially confounded.

The donors were some 39 Caucasian individuals from Russia, aged 6 to 90 years, who were systemically healthy. Ten milliliters of peripheral blood were drawn from each donor into EDTA-treated Vacutainer tubes. PBMCs were isolated by Ficoll-Paque density-gradient centrifugation, with at least 7 million obtained per sample. Trizol reagent was used to extract total RNA from the PBMCs, yielding at least 5.5 micrograms per sample. The percentages of naive CD45RAhigh/CD27high T cells were determined by flow cytometry on a PBMC aliquot from every donor. Libraries were constructed by 5' RACE. These reads were obtained on an Illumina HiSeq 2500. The second PCR ran for about 6 to 11 cycles and used a J-beta primer mix along with a sample-barcoded 5' primer. Each TCR beta cDNA molecule received a unique molecular identifier from a template-switch 5' adaptor carrying 12 random nucleotides. At least 2.5 million CDR3-containing paired-end reads were obtained from each sample. All of the RNA was converted into first-strand cDNA using the Mint cDNA synthesis kit, with a TRBC-specific oligonucleotide serving as the primer. Following uracil-DNA glycosylase treatment, a first 18-cycle PCR with universal primers M1SS and BC2_uni_R was performed on all cDNA. The authors' analysis ran thus. Each sample was normalized by randomly selecting 1 million high-quality reads, each carrying a distinct molecular identifier. Reads with shared molecular identifiers were discarded instead of being binned into consensus sequences. MiTCR, with a Q25 quality threshold and the strictest error-elimination algorithm, was used for CDR3 identification, clonotype clustering and error correction. A nonparametric unseen species model with Euler transformation was used to estimate a lower bound on total TCR beta diversity. In-frame beta chains were kept once TCRdb had trimmed the public reads at Q25 with fastp and called clones with MiXCR. Each CDR3 protein gets just one entry, which takes the most common genes and DNA from the rows behind it. Clone size and V and J calls follow TCRdb, not the original study. The sample has about 650,000 distinct CDR3 sequences on record, approximately 31% of them singletons. The biggest ten clones account for 15% of the sample.

The table lists this clonotype with many counts. Its antigen is currently not known. Base qualities were left out, and no much larger clone turns up one base away. Per the germline V gene, SGHRS is the CDR1 and YFSETQ is the CDR2. The germline V and J ends show losses of 2 bases and 6 bases respectively, and no gene match explains 6 bases of the junction. The CDR3 spans 15 residues, from the cysteine through the phenylalanine. CDR3 DNA only is kept here, 45 bases in frame from base 1. The receptor was isolated from a woman of 80 years or more in good health. Donor details come from another sample of the same person, matched by shared clones. The chain couples TRBV5-1 to TRBJ2-1, with 9 bases aligning to TRBD2. The specimen sequenced was blood. The DNA sequence is as follows: TGCGCCAGCAGCTTTTCTAGCGGGGTGATCAATGAGCAGTTCTTC. Translation gives CASSFSSGVINEQFF.